A selection of T cell receptor beta chains follows, all from one sample in a study of T cells in Graves' hyperthyroidism and ophthalmopathy. TCRdb redid the calling of the multiplex PCR reads with MiXCR, one entry per CDR3 protein. This table has fewer than 700,000 distinct CDR3 sequences, about 16% appearing once. The material sequenced was blood. These receptors originate from a woman in her 30s with Graves' hyperthyroidism. The CDR3 runs from the conserved cysteine through the conserved F or W. The D gene is left open where the match is weak. Clone size appears in some rows only: once, few, many, or a class for an expanded clone.

d_call j_call clone_size v_call cdr3_nt cdr3_aa
TRBD2 TRBJ2-2 NA TRBV7-8 TGTGCCAGCGGGAGCGGGAGAGGCGTCGCCGGGGAGCTGTTTTTT CASGSGRGVAGELFF
NA TRBJ1-2 NA TRBV9 TGTGCCAGCAGCGTGGAGCCGACCTATGGCTACACCTTC CASSVEPTYGYTF
TRBD2 TRBJ2-7 few TRBV12-3/TRBV12-4 TGTGCCAGCAGTCCTAGCGGGAATCTCCACGAGCAGTACTTC CASSPSGNLHEQYF
NA TRBJ1-1 many TRBV30 TGTGCCTGGAGCCGCGAAGGGTTCACTGAAGCTTTCTTT CAWSREGFTEAFF
NA TRBJ2-7 NA TRBV7-3 TGTGCCAGCGGGGAGGGGGCGCTTTCCGAGCAGTACTTC CASGEGALSEQYF
TRBD2 TRBJ2-2 NA TRBV6-1 TGTGCCAGCAGTCCGGTTAAGGGGACTAGCGGGAGGGTCGCCGGGGAGCTGTTTTTT CASSPVKGTSGRVAGELFF
NA TRBJ2-7 few TRBV11-2 TGTGCCAGCAGCTTAGAAAATCTGTTCCACGAGCAGTACTTC CASSLENLFHEQYF
NA TRBJ2-7 few TRBV6-1 TGTGCCAGCGGTGATGACCCGGAATGGCCCCAACTCCGATACGAGCAGTACTTC CASGDDPEWPQLRYEQYF
NA TRBJ1-1 many TRBV29-1 TGCAGCGTTACGCAGGGAGGGAACACTGAAGCTTTCTTT CSVTQGGNTEAFF
TRBD2 TRBJ2-1 NA TRBV4-3 TGCGCCAGCAGCCAAGATGGGCTAGCGGGCCACAATGAGCAGTTCTTC CASSQDGLAGHNEQFF
NA TRBJ1-4 NA TRBV5-1 TGCGCCAGCAGCGTGGGTGGACGGGCAACTAATGAAAAACTGTTTTTT CASSVGGRATNEKLFF